This entry lists 32 T cell receptor beta chains sequenced from one sample in a study of cytomegalovirus exposure and HLA in healthy donors. With 60 Vbeta and 13 Jbeta primers, the PCR was carried out. The protocol was immunoSEQ multiplex PCR, while the TCRdb copy is restricted to in-frame clones and leaves out a portion. Here the sample spans about 140,000 clones, roughly four fifths being singletons. The sequenced material came from PBMCs. These receptors were taken from a female donor in good health and CMV-seronegative.

The sample holds a few counts of this clone. The V gene is TRBV19, the J gene TRBJ2-7, with 7 bases lining up with TRBD1. The V gene's germline CDR1 is LNHDA and CDR2 SQIVND (reference sequence). The CDR3 is 14 residues long. The V and J ends lost 6 bases and 3 bases, in that order; junction bases with no gene match: 8. This chain's CDR3 is CASRQDRDRYEQYF. CDR3 bases: TGTGCCAGTAGGCAAGACAGGGATCGCTACGAGCAGTACTTC.

The genes are TRBV7-3 and TRBJ2-1, with D perhaps TRBD1 (6 bases). V gave up 5 bases and J gave up 9 bases, with 14 bases separating them. This CDR3 has 13 amino acids. Germline V CDR1 and CDR2: SGHTA, FQGTGA. CDR3 DNA sequence: TGTGCCAGCAGCCGTGACAGGTCCGTTGAGCAGTTCTTC. Translating gives CASSRDRSVEQFF. Full variable domain (outside the CDR3, taken from reference TRBV7-3 and TRBJ2-1): GAGVSQTPSNKVTEKGKYVELRCDPISGHTALYWYRQSLGQGPEFLIYFQGTGAADDSGLPNDRFFAVRPEGSVSTLKIQRTERGDSAVYLCASSRDRSVEQFFGPGTRLTVL.

The chain recombines TRBV19 with TRBJ1-5; D gene unclear. Germline loops: CDR1 LNHDA, CDR2 SQIVND (reference sequence). This CDR3 region has 15 residues. Trimming shortened V by 3 bases and J by 0 bases, and 9 bases separated the two germline ends. CDR3 in amino acids: CASSIGRNSNQPQHF. CDR3 DNA: TGTGCCAGTAGTATCGGGAGAAATAGCAATCAGCCCCAGCATTTT.

This chain connects TRBV10-3 to TRBJ2-2; possible D gene TRBD1, 6 bases. Trimming pared 8 bases from V and 1 base from J, leaving 23 bases between. Germline values: CDR1 ENHRY, CDR2 SYGVKD. The CDR3 loop spans 18 amino acids. CDR3: CAISRFSRDTGNTGELFF. The CDR3 DNA is TGTGCCATCTCGCGATTTTCCCGGGACACCGGGAACACCGGGGAGCTGTTTTTT.

The chain combines TRBV30 with TRBJ2-1; D is ambiguous. The CDR3 covers 14 residues. Trimming removed 4 bases from V and 0 bases from J, with 10 bases in between. Germline CDR1 reads GTSNPN; CDR2 reads SVGIG (reference sequence). The CDR3 nucleotides are TGTGCCTGGACTAGGAGTGTCTCCTACAATGAGCAGTTCTTC. This gives the protein CAWTRSVSYNEQFF. Using reference TRBV30 and TRBJ2-1 for the parts outside the CDR3, the full variable domain is SQTIHQWPATLVQPVGSPLSLECTVEGTSNPNLYWYRQAAGRGLQLLFYSVGIGQISSEVPQNLSASRPQDRQFILSSKKLLLSDSGFYLCAWTRSVSYNEQFFGPGTRLTVL.

This chain joins TRBV6-1 and TRBJ2-7, with 9 bases matching TRBD1. The CDR3 totals 14 residues. CDR1 is MNHNS and CDR2 is SASEGT in the germline V gene. V lost 4 bases, J lost 5 bases, and 6 bases stayed unmatched. The CDR3 region is CASSATGGSDEQYF. DNA of the CDR3: TGTGCCAGCAGTGCAACAGGGGGCAGCGACGAGCAGTACTTC.

DNA for the CDR3: TGTGCCAGCAAACACGGGGGGAACGGGGGGCAGAGGGAGCAGTACTTC. This codes for CASKHGGNGGQREQYF. The chain carries TRBV7-7 and TRBJ2-7, with a weak D call TRBD2 (7 bases). CDR1 is SSHAT and CDR2 is FNYEAQ in the germline V gene (reference sequence). The CDR3 runs 16 residues. V lost 7 bases to trimming and J lost 7 bases, with 26 bases between them.

This clone is a singleton in its sample. The chain couples TRBV6-5 to TRBJ2-1; a possible D gene is TRBD1 (7 bases). Germline V CDR1 and CDR2: MNHEY, SVGAGI. The V gene lost 6 bases and the J gene lost 6 bases, with 15 bases spanning the gap. This CDR3 has 14 residues. The CDR3 here is CASSRGVSPNEQFF. The CDR3 DNA reads as TGTGCCAGCAGCAGGGGGGTGTCTCCCAATGAGCAGTTCTTC.

The V call is TRBV27, the J call TRBJ1-5; 10 bases fit TRBD1. CDR1 MNHEY and CDR2 SMNVEV come from the germline V gene (reference sequence). The CDR3 contains 18 residues. The V gene end was trimmed by 7 bases and the J gene end by 0 bases; junction bases not matched to a gene: 12. The CDR3 DNA reads as TGTGCCAGCAAAGCCAAGGGACAGGGGAGCTATAGCAATCAGCCCCAGCATTTT. Translation: CASKAKGQGSYSNQPQHF.

The chain links TRBV5-1 to TRBJ2-5; unclear D gene. Gene TRBJ2-7 matches the end of the DNA better, so the J call may be wrong. The CDR3 has 14 residues. Germline V gives CDR1 SGHRS, CDR2 YFSETQ. CDR3 bases: TGCGCCAGCAGCTTGGGTCCAAGTCCTCTCGAGCAGTACTTC. This codes for CASSLGPSPLEQYF.

A single count supports this clone. Relative to the germline gene, one junction end is altered; a read error may explain this. This sequence joins TRBV7-9 and TRBJ1-1; weak D call: TRBD1 (6 bases). This CDR3 is 18 amino acids long. Germline V CDR1 and CDR2: SEHNR, FQNEAQ (reference sequence). The CDR3 coding sequence is TGTTCCAGCAGCTTAGTGGGGGCAGTGTGGAGCATGAACACTGAAGCTTTCTTT. Its protein product is CSSSLVGAVWSMNTEAFF.

This clone was found a few times. The chain recombines TRBV6-5 with TRBJ1-4; TRBD1 is a possible D gene (6 bases). This CDR3 contains 15 residues. Germline-derived CDR1 and CDR2 are MNHEY and SVGAGI. Trimming stripped 5 bases from V and 2 bases from J, with 12 bases between. The CDR3 region has the DNA TGTGCCAGCAGTGGGGGCCCGTGGACTAATGAAAAACTGTTTTTT. Its protein product is CASSGGPWTNEKLFF.

This clone was counted only a few times. The chain joins TRBV7-3 to TRBJ2-1, with 12 bases lining up with TRBD2. With V trimmed by 4 bases and J by 10 bases, 5 bases remained unmatched. In germline, CDR1 is SGHTA, CDR2 FQGTGA. The CDR3 loop spans 14 amino acids. As DNA, the CDR3 is TGTGCCAGCAGCTCTAGCGGGGGGGCCGGGGAGCAGTTCTTC. Encoded protein: CASSSSGGAGEQFF. The complete variable domain, with remaining parts taken from reference TRBV7-3 and TRBJ2-1, reads GAGVSQTPSNKVTEKGKYVELRCDPISGHTALYWYRQSLGQGPEFLIYFQGTGAADDSGLPNDRFFAVRPEGSVSTLKIQRTERGDSAVYLCASSSSGGAGEQFFGPGTRLTVL.

This clone came up once. V is TRBV27 and J is TRBJ1-1; weak D call: TRBD1 (5 bases). The germline V and J ends were trimmed by 3 bases and 7 bases, with 21 bases remaining between them. CDR1 MNHEY and CDR2 SMNVEV come from the germline V gene (reference sequence). The CDR3 length is 16 residues. CDR3 bases: TGTGCCAGCAGTTTTATTTCTGGGGGGATGAGGCGTGAAGCTTTCTTT. This codes for CASSFISGGMRREAFF.

The rearrangement links TRBV9 to TRBJ2-3; D may be TRBD2 (6 bases). Trimming removed 4 bases from V and 2 bases from J, with 17 bases in between. The CDR3 runs to 16 residues. Germline loops: CDR1 SGDLS, CDR2 YYNGEE. CDR3 residues: CASSPGSRGFTDTQYF. The CDR3 bases are TGTGCCAGCAGCCCCGGGAGTCGGGGGTTCACAGATACGCAGTATTTT. Variable domain in full (rest from reference TRBV9 and TRBJ2-3): DSGVTQTPKHLITATGQRVTLRCSPRSGDLSVYWYQQSLDQGLQFLIQYYNGEERAKGNILERFSAQQFPDLHSELNLSSLELGDSALYFCASSPGSRGFTDTQYFGPGTRLTVL.

The chain recombines TRBV6-1 with TRBJ1-6, with 8 bases lining up with TRBD1. Germline lookup yields CDR1 MNHNS and CDR2 SASEGT. This CDR3 is 14 amino acids long. After removal of 7 bases from V and 2 bases from J, the junction contained 1 base not matched to a gene. The CDR3 spells CASKDRAYNSPLHF. CDR3 bases: TGTGCCAGCAAGGACAGGGCCTATAATTCACCCCTCCACTTT.

The V call is TRBV7-8, the J call TRBJ2-5, with TRBD1 identical over 9 bases. The tail of the sequence fits TRBJ2-7 better, so the J call may be wrong. The V gene's germline CDR1 is SGHVS and CDR2 FQNEAQ. The CDR3 runs 15 residues. In DNA, the CDR3 is TGTGCCAGCAGCTTAGCGGACAGGGGAACCTACGAGCAGTACTTC. Protein: CASSLADRGTYEQYF.

The chain combines TRBV19 with TRBJ1-1; D remains unclear. The CDR3 runs to 10 residues. Trimming took 11 bases from V and 5 from J, leaving 9 bases between them. Germline CDR1 LNHDA, CDR2 SQIVND (reference sequence). Written as DNA, the CDR3 is TGTGCCGTTGGAGGGACTGAAGCTTTCTTT. It specifies CAVGGTEAFF.

The chain uses TRBV28 and TRBJ2-1, with 8 bases matching TRBD2. The CDR3 runs 18 residues. Germline V gene data show CDR1 as MDHEN and CDR2 as SYDVKM. The J segment lost 6 bases and the V segment lost 3 bases, leaving 16 bases of the junction unmatched. CDR3 nucleotide sequence: TGTGCCAGCAGTTTTAGTGACGCGGGAGGCTCAAAAGGCAATGAGCAGTTCTTC. As protein: CASSFSDAGGSKGNEQFF.

The V and J genes are TRBV7-3 and TRBJ2-3; D may be TRBD1 (5 bases). V lost 3 bases and J lost 2, with 33 bases in between. Germline V lookup: CDR1 SGHTA, CDR2 FQGTGA. This CDR3 region has 22 residues. CDR3 DNA: TGTGCCAGCAGCTTCCCTGGGTTTGGGGCAGATGTTATCCGGCCCCACACAGATACGCAGTATTTT. As protein: CASSFPGFGADVIRPHTDTQYF.

This clone was counted only a few times. In the same sample, other DNA sequences code for this CDR3. This chain joins TRBV10-3 and TRBJ1-1, with TRBD1 matching 7 bases. From germline, CDR1 is ENHRY and CDR2 SYGVKD. CDR3 length: 14 amino acids. The V segment lost 4 bases and the J segment 1 base; nucleotides outside the gene matches: 3. In nucleotides, the CDR3 is TGTGCCATCAGTGTTCGACAGGGGAACACTGAAGCTTTCTTT. Translation: CAISVRQGNTEAFF.

J is TRBJ2-7 and V is TRBV7-8; 10 nucleotides match TRBD1. The germline V gene encodes CDR1 SGHVS and CDR2 FQNEAQ. J gave up 5 bases and V 7 bases, and 8 bases lay outside the gene matches. The CDR3 spans 14 residues. The CDR3 bases are TGTGCCAGCACCCTACGGGGACAGGGGAACGAGCAGTACTTC. Encoded protein: CASTLRGQGNEQYF.

The chain is built from TRBV9 and TRBJ2-5, with D perhaps matching TRBD1 (6 bases). CDR3 length: 14 residues. The germline V and J ends were trimmed by 4 bases and 1 base, with 11 bases remaining between them. Germline V CDR1 and CDR2: SGDLS, YYNGEE. The CDR3 region is CASSRDTAQETQYF. CDR3 sequence (DNA): TGTGCCAGCAGCCGGGACACGGCCCAAGAGACCCAGTACTTC.

V is TRBV6-5 and J is TRBJ2-7; 9 bases fit TRBD1. The CDR3 has 12 amino acids. The V gene's germline CDR1 is MNHEY and CDR2 SVGAGI. The trim removed 7 bases at V and 7 bases at J, leaving 5 bases unmatched. CDR3 protein: CASTATGGEQYF. Here the CDR3 DNA reads TGTGCCAGCACCGCGACAGGGGGTGAGCAGTACTTC.

This sequence joins TRBV12-5 and TRBJ1-2; TRBD1 aligns across 8 bases. The germline V gene has CDR1 LGHNT and CDR2 FRNRAP. This CDR3 contains 13 residues. J was trimmed by 4 bases and V by 4 bases; bases with no gene match: 2. The CDR3 sequence is CASGSGQVYGYTF. The CDR3 DNA follows: TGTGCTAGTGGTTCGGGACAGGTCTATGGCTACACCTTC. Together with reference TRBV12-5 and TRBJ1-2, the CDR3 gives the full variable domain: DARVTQTPRHKVTEMGQEVTMRCQPILGHNTVFWYRQTMMQGLELLAYFRNRAPLDDSGMPKDRFSAEMPDATLATLKIQPSEPRDSAVYFCASGSGQVYGYTFGSGTRLTVV.

V usage is TRBV7-6 and J usage is TRBJ2-7; 10 nucleotides line up with TRBD2. The J segment lost 5 bases and the V segment lost 1 base, leaving 8 bases of the junction unmatched. The V gene's germline CDR1 is SGHVS and CDR2 FNYEAQ. The CDR3 loop spans 16 amino acids. CDR3 sequence reads: CASSLGSGRALDEQYF. DNA of the CDR3: TGTGCCAGCAGCTTAGGAAGCGGGAGGGCCTTAGACGAGCAGTACTTC.

The chain carries TRBV5-1 and TRBJ2-3, with D uncertain. This CDR3 region has 15 residues. Trimming cost V 1 base and J 0 bases, with 9 bases left between them. Germline V lookup: CDR1 SGHRS, CDR2 YFSETQ. CDR3 sequence reads: CASSLLEASTDTQYF. As DNA, the CDR3 is TGCGCCAGCAGCTTGTTAGAAGCTAGCACAGATACGCAGTATTTT.

Points on this clone: Relative to the germline gene, one junction end is altered; a read error may explain this. V gene TRBV7-9 combines with J gene TRBJ2-7, with 7 bases lining up with TRBD1. The CDR3 covers 15 residues. Per germline, CDR1 SEHNR and CDR2 FQNEAQ (reference sequence). The CDR3 coding sequence is TGTTCCAGCAGCTCCACAGGGGTCGGCTCCTACGAGCAGTACTTC. Translated: CSSSSTGVGSYEQYF.

This chain joins TRBV6-5 and TRBJ2-7; a possible D gene is TRBD2 (5 bases). Trimming removed 5 bases at V and 0 bases at J, with 14 bases between. CDR3 size: 15 residues. The V gene's germline CDR1 is MNHEY and CDR2 SVGAGI. The CDR3 spells CASSPYSVSSYEQYF. As DNA, the CDR3 is TGTGCCAGCAGTCCCTATAGCGTAAGCTCCTACGAGCAGTACTTC.

The V and J genes are TRBV27 and TRBJ1-1, with D hard to call. The germline V and J ends were trimmed by 5 bases and 1 base, with 14 bases remaining between them. The CDR3 totals 15 residues. Germline values: CDR1 MNHEY, CDR2 SMNVEV (reference sequence). The chain's CDR3 is CASSPNHAGNTEAFF. The CDR3 region has the DNA TGTGCCAGCAGTCCAAACCATGCGGGGAACACTGAAGCTTTCTTT.

This clone was picked up a small number of times. The V gene is TRBV7-9, the J gene TRBJ1-4, with D unclear. V was shortened by 4 bases and J by 5 bases, with 5 bases between the two germline ends. Germline values: CDR1 SEHNR, CDR2 FQNEAQ (reference sequence). The CDR3 is made up of 12 amino acids. CDR3 protein: CASSSVNEKLFF. The DNA for the CDR3 is TGTGCCAGCAGCTCGGTAAATGAAAAACTGTTTTTT.

The chain is built from TRBV9 and TRBJ2-2; TRBD1 matches at 9 bases. The CDR3 has 16 residues. From germline, CDR1 is SGDLS and CDR2 YYNGEE. V trimming: 2 bases; J trimming: 2 bases; junction bases outside the gene matches: 4. CDR3 residues: CASSVSTGGNTGELFF. The CDR3 DNA is TGTGCCAGCAGCGTCTCGACAGGGGGTAACACCGGGGAGCTGTTTTTT.